Reported below is one TCR beta chain. No antigen is known for it. Germline-derived CDR1 and CDR2 are SGHTA and FQGTGA. CDR3 length: 14 amino acids. Trimming took 5 bases from V and 5 from J, leaving 14 bases between them. This record belongs to a study of long-term antiretroviral therapy in people with HIV. Study details: The oldest specimens predate the 2015 immediate-ART recommendation by about a decade.

The study, taken as a whole, reports: In samples taken after ART, diversity increased but remained below transplant donor control levels. No data on ART adherence, viral resistance or therapy changes.

Version v3.0 of the immunoSEQ assay was performed at survey level. Assay: immunoSEQ multiplex PCR; the TCRdb copy retains only in-frame clones and omits some. The sample carries around 23,000 clones, 70% to 85% recorded once. Specimens held roughly 1-11 million cryopreserved PBMC prior to DNA extraction. V is TRBV7-3 and J is TRBJ2-3; TRBD2 is a possible D gene (7 bases). The TCR originated in a man in his thirties or forties with HIV. This material consisted of unsorted PBMCs, taken 4.4 years after starting antiretroviral therapy. The CDR3 here is CASSTRGGGDTQYF. Written as DNA, the CDR3 is TGTGCCAGCAGCACCAGGGGAGGGGGAGATACGCAGTATTTT.